Following are 3 T cell receptor beta chains from one sample sequenced in a study of Graves' ophthalmopathy and Graves' hyperthyroidism (dated by TCRdb to 2016 to 2018). The instrument was an Illumina HiSeq 2000. For repertoire sequencing, the TCR beta CDR3 regions were amplified from RNA transcripts. HTBI primers and the Qiagen OneStep RT-PCR kit were used in a first-round RT-PCR, which was followed by a second-round multiplex PCR, size selection and purification. TCRdb trimmed the raw reads at Q25, called clones with MiXCR and kept productive beta chains. Entries that share a CDR3 protein sequence are merged under the most common genes and DNA. This sample lists about 590,000 distinct CDR3 sequences; under 45% were detected once. The ten top clones hold about 4.2% of the sample. Specimen: peripheral blood or thyroid tissue (not recorded which). The source of these receptors is an adult man with Graves' hyperthyroidism.

The chain carries TRBV29-1 and TRBJ1-5; D uncertain. Germline V gene sequence: CDR1 SQVTM, CDR2 ANQGSEA. The CDR3 consists of 14 residues. V dropped 1 base and J dropped 0 bases, with 7 bases sitting between them. CDR3 DNA sequence: TGCAGCGTTGAAGGCGGGAATAGCAATCAGCCCCAGCATTTT. Its protein is CSVEGGNSNQPQHF.

This chain joins TRBV7-9 and TRBJ2-2; no clear D gene. The CDR3 is 15 amino acids. CDR1 and CDR2 from the germline V gene are SEHNR and FQNEAQ (reference sequence). V shed 3 bases and J shed 7 bases, with 15 bases lying between them. CDR3 in DNA: TGTGCCAGCAGCTTGCTCACAGCAGTACACGGGGAGCTGTTTTTT. Its translation is CASSLLTAVHGELFF.

This clonotype was counted many times. The gene calls are TRBV7-9 and TRBJ2-5; D is undetermined. Trimming removed 1 base from V and 2 bases from J, with 14 bases in between. CDR1 and CDR2 (germline): SEHNR, FQNEAQ (reference sequence). The CDR3 sequence is 16 residues long. Written as DNA, the CDR3 is TGTGCCAGCAGCTTAGTTACCCCAGGAGATCAAGAGACCCAGTACTTC. This sequence encodes CASSLVTPGDQETQYF.